This TCR beta chain emerged from a study of shared clonotypes between healthy human individuals. Study results and limitations: Compared with memory subsets, naive subsets generally had larger estimated richness. Donor clonotype sharing was expected to depend on sequencing depth.

Worth noting for this clone: Its target is unknown.

Naive CD8 populations comprised CD45RO-negative cells positively selected for CCR7, excluding terminally differentiated effector memory CD45RA+ cells. Within Nashville, Tennessee resided all donors, each a Caucasian adult. Method: immunoSEQ multiplex PCR; TCRdb's copy keeps in-frame clones and lacks some. The sample includes 2 million to 2.5 million clones, about 95% of them seen just once. This TCR was recovered from a man between 18 and 29 years old in good health. Sequenced sample: naive CD8+ T cells sorted from blood.

The CDR3 region is CAINSEASGSAYNEQFF. In DNA form, the CDR3 reads TGTGCCATCAACTCAGAGGCTAGCGGGAGTGCCTACAATGAGCAGTTCTTC. The rearrangement joins TRBV10-3 to TRBJ2-1; 10 bases are shared with TRBD2. This CDR3 region has 17 residues. V shed 7 bases and J 2 bases; nucleotides not matched to a gene: 11. CDR1 is ENHRY and CDR2 is SYGVKD in the germline V gene.